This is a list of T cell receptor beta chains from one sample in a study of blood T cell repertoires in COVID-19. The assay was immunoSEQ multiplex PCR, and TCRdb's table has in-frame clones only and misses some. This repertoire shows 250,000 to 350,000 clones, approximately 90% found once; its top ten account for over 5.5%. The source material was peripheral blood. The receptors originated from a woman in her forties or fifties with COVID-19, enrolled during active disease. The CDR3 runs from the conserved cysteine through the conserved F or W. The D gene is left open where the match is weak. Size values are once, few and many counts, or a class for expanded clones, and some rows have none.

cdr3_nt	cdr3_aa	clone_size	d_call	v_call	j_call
TGTGCCAGCAGCTCAGGACTGGGGGGGCGCCCCCAAGAGACCCAGTACTTC	CASSSGLGGRPQETQYF	-	-	TRBV11-2	TRBJ2-5
TGTGCCAGCTCACCTCGGGACGAGCAGTACTTC	CASSPRDEQYF	-	-	TRBV18	TRBJ2-7
TGTGCCGCCGGGCGGGATACTGGAAACACCATATATTTT	CAAGRDTGNTIYF	-	-	TRBV12-3/TRBV12-4	TRBJ1-3
TGTGCCAGCCATAAGGGACACGGTTATAGCAATCAGCCCCAGCATTTT	CASHKGHGYSNQPQHF	-	-	TRBV3-1/TRBV3-2	TRBJ1-5
TGTGCCAGCAGCCAAGATTTCACAGGGATGAACACTGAAGCTTTCTTT	CASSQDFTGMNTEAFF	-	-	TRBV3-1/TRBV3-2	TRBJ1-1
TGTGCCAGCAGCGTAGTGGATAGGGGGAACACCATATATTTT	CASSVVDRGNTIYF	few	-	TRBV9	TRBJ1-3
TGTGCCAGCAGCCAAGTACCCGGGAGCTCCGGGGAGCTGTTTTTT	CASSQVPGSSGELFF	-	-	TRBV4-2	TRBJ2-2
TGTGCCAGCTCACCACCGCCCGGGATCTACGAGCAGTACTTC	CASSPPPGIYEQYF	-	-	TRBV18	TRBJ2-7
TGCGCCAGCAGTCGCCTCGGGGACACTGAAGCTTTCTTT	CASSRLGDTEAFF	-	-	TRBV10-1	TRBJ1-1
TGCGCCAGCAGCCTACACTCGAGGGATCCGAATGGCTACACCTTC	CASSLHSRDPNGYTF	-	-	TRBV4-1	TRBJ1-2
TGCAGCGTAGTAGCGGGGTGGGTTGAGCAGTTCTTC	CSVVAGWVEQFF	-	TRBD2	TRBV29-1	TRBJ2-1
TGCGCCACCCGGGAAGGGACAGGGCATACCGGGGAGCTGTTTTTT	CATREGTGHTGELFF	-	TRBD1	TRBV5-1	TRBJ2-2
TGTGCCAGTAGTACGGGGACAGGGGGACAGCCCCAGCATTTT	CASSTGTGGQPQHF	-	TRBD1	TRBV19	TRBJ1-5
TGTGCCAGCTCACCAAGGGGGCCCCTGGGCAATGAGCAGTTCTTC	CASSPRGPLGNEQFF	-	TRBD1	TRBV18	TRBJ2-1
TGTGCCAGTAGTATCCGAGGACTAGCGGTCACAGATACGCAGTATTTT	CASSIRGLAVTDTQYF	-	TRBD2	TRBV19	TRBJ2-3